This T cell receptor (beta chain) was identified in a study of OX40 agonist ivuxolimab in advanced cancers. The wider study: Head and neck, renal cell, melanoma or hepatocellular carcinoma were the cancers that dose-escalation patients had. Study conclusions and caveats: Expanded clones tended on average to be more numerous among CD8+ T cells than CD4+. The study observed clonal expansion of CD4+ and CD8+ blood T cells by week 6 at 0.1 to 3.0 mg/kg.

Profiling relied on immunoSEQ multiplex PCR, and the TCRdb table lists in-frame clones only, not all of them. The sample consists of around 62,000 clones, around 80% of them appearing once. Of note for this clone: As yet, its antigen is unknown.

It was autoimmune disease history or systemic immunosuppression that excluded patients. The sequencing here drew on CD4+ or CD8+ T cells sorted from blood, taken in a trial of the OX40 agonist ivuxolimab. The source is an adult with an advanced solid tumor such as melanoma, head and neck, liver or kidney cancer.

The CDR3 DNA reads as TGCGCCAGCAGCTTGGTGATAGGACAGAGACACGAGCAGTACTTC. Amino acids: CASSLVIGQRHEQYF. The rearrangement uses TRBV5-1 and TRBJ2-7; D might be TRBD1 (6 bases). Germline CDR1 reads SGHRS; CDR2 reads YFSETQ. This CDR3 is built from 15 residues. V was cut by 0 bases and J by 5 bases, with 15 bases left in between.